The 2 T cell receptor beta chains below come from one sample, sequenced in a study of T cell repertoires in cytomegalovirus infection. In TCRdb, the reads were re-called with MiXCR into one record per CDR3 protein. The repertoire consists of approximately 590,000 distinct CDR3 sequences, with just under 40% occurring once and the leading ten covering roughly 50%. The antigens of these receptors remain unknown. Sequenced here: cultured PBMCs, sampled from culture after CMV antigen stimulation. The source is a human donor in good health (CMV status not recorded). Some clones in this sample may be carry-over from other donors' samples.

The chain employs TRBV7-9 and TRBJ2-3; D is perhaps TRBD1 (5 bases). Germline CDR1 is SEHNR and CDR2 is FQNEAQ (reference sequence). This CDR3 comprises 14 residues. The V end lost 7 bases, the J end lost 4 bases, and 15 bases lay between the germline ends. For the CDR3, the DNA is TGTGCCAGCACCCCGTCGCTCAGGGCAGATACGCAGTATTTT. Protein sequence: CASTPSLRADTQYF.

The chain couples TRBV28 to TRBJ2-3, with D possibly matching TRBD2 (5 bases). Looked up from germline, CDR1 is MDHEN and CDR2 is SYDVKM. The V gene lost 3 bases and the J gene lost 1 base, with 11 bases spanning the gap. CDR3 length equals 15 residues. The CDR3 loop is CASSFGVSGTDTQYF. The CDR3 DNA is TGTGCCAGCAGTTTCGGGGTTAGTGGCACAGATACGCAGTATTTT.